Listed below are T cell receptor beta chains from one sample, sequenced in a study of T cell responses to AZD1222 COVID-19 vaccine. Sequenced by immunoSEQ multiplex PCR; TCRdb stores in-frame clones only, minus some. This table has approximately 150,000 clones, just under 90% appearing once. Sequenced here: peripheral blood, sampled 28 days after the second dose of the MenACWY control vaccine. These receptors were taken from an adult who received the MenACWY meningococcal vaccine as a control. The CDR3 runs from the conserved cysteine through the conserved F or W. D genes are given only for firm matches. Only some rows state a clone size, as once, few, many or a class for expanded clones.

- TRBJ2-7 TRBV7-9 once TGTGCCAGCAGCATGGACCCAGGGAACGAGCAGTACTTC CASSMDPGNEQYF
- TRBJ2-7 TRBV7-9 - TGTGCCAGCAGCTTAGGCAGGGGCTACGAGCAGTACTTC CASSLGRGYEQYF
- TRBJ1-3 TRBV3-1/TRBV3-2 - TGTGCCAGCAGCCTCACCGACAGTAACGGAAACACCATATATTTT CASSLTDSNGNTIYF
- TRBJ2-7 TRBV4-3 - TGCGCCAGCAGCCAAGAGAAGGGATACTACGAGCAGTACTTC CASSQEKGYYEQYF
- TRBJ2-6 TRBV28 - TGTGCCAGCAGTCCCCCAGGGATCTCTGGGGCCAACGTCCTGACTTTC CASSPPGISGANVLTF
TRBD1 TRBJ1-1 TRBV7-2 - TGTGCCAGCATCGTCAATACAGGGGGAGGAACTGAAGCTTTCTTT CASIVNTGGGTEAFF
- TRBJ2-2 TRBV19 - TGTGCCAGTAGTGACAGAATTAGGGCGAACACCGGGGAGCTGTTTTTT CASSDRIRANTGELFF
- TRBJ2-1 TRBV4-3 - TGCGCCAGCAGCCCCGAGGGGAGCCTCTACAATGAGCAGTTCTTC CASSPEGSLYNEQFF
- TRBJ2-5 TRBV28 - TGTGCCAGCAGTCTACCTCACTTGGGGGAACGAGAGACCCAGTACTTC CASSLPHLGERETQYF
TRBD2 TRBJ2-7 TRBV5-4 - TGTGCCAGCAGCCAGCGCCTGGGACTACCCCACGAGCAGTACTTC CASSQRLGLPHEQYF
TRBD1 TRBJ1-6 TRBV5-1 - TGCGCCAGCAGCCCAACAGGGGGGACTTCACCCCTCCACTTT CASSPTGGTSPLHF
- TRBJ1-2 TRBV28 - TGTGCCAGCAGTTTGGGGGGGCCGGGGAATGGCTACACCTTC CASSLGGPGNGYTF
- TRBJ2-3 TRBV10-1 once TGCGCCAGCAGTGATCGCAGGGACCCAGATACGCAGTATTTT CASSDRRDPDTQYF
- TRBJ2-3 TRBV7-2 - TGTGCCAGCAGCTTAGGCGGGCCTGGCACAGATACGCAGTATTTT CASSLGGPGTDTQYF
- TRBJ2-3 TRBV6-5 - TGTGCCAGCGGGGTCACAGATACGCAGTATTTT CASGVTDTQYF
- TRBJ1-6 TRBV7-2 - TGTGCCAGCGCATTCGAGGAGGGGCCCCTCCACTTT CASAFEEGPLHF
TRBD1 TRBJ1-1 TRBV7-2 - TGTGCCAGCAGCTTATTGGGAGGGGGCAACCCGGGGAACACTGAAGCTTTCTTT CASSLLGGGNPGNTEAFF
- TRBJ1-2 TRBV28 - TGTGCCAGCAGAGCCGCTGACAACTATGGCTACACCTTC CASRAADNYGYTF
TRBD1 TRBJ1-4 TRBV7-2 - TGTGCCAGCAGCTTGGACAGGGGTTCAACTAATGAAAAACTGTTTTTT CASSLDRGSTNEKLFF
- TRBJ1-1 TRBV6-1 - TGTGCCAGCAGTGAACTCAAGGGAATCGTTATGGGCACTGAAGCTTTCTTT CASSELKGIVMGTEAFF
- TRBJ2-7 TRBV21-1 - TGTGCCAGCAGCCTTCGACAGGGGGATTTCGGCGAGCAGTACTTC CASSLRQGDFGEQYF
TRBD1 TRBJ2-4 TRBV6-1 - TGTGCCAGCAGTGGCCGGGACAGGGCGATAGTTGGAAACATTCAGTACTTC CASSGRDRAIVGNIQYF
TRBD1 TRBJ1-3 TRBV6-5 - TGTGCCAGCAGTTACCAAGCCGGGACAGCTGGAAACACCATATATTTT CASSYQAGTAGNTIYF
- TRBJ2-5 TRBV18 once TGTGCCAGCTCACCACGGGAGAGGGGCGGAGAGACCCAGTACTTC CASSPRERGGETQYF
TRBD1 TRBJ1-2 TRBV3-1/TRBV3-2 - TGTGCCAGCAGCCAGGCTGGGACAGGTAACTATGGCTACACCTTC CASSQAGTGNYGYTF
TRBD1 TRBJ1-5 TRBV6-5 few TGTGCCAGCAGTTCGACAGGGTTAGATCAGCCCCAGCATTTT CASSSTGLDQPQHF
- TRBJ2-3 TRBV5-1 - TGCGCCAGCAGCTTGGCCCGAGATACGCAGTATTTT CASSLARDTQYF
TRBD1 TRBJ1-2 TRBV10-3 - TGTGCCATCAGTGAGTCGAGTGGCAGGGGGAACTATGGCTACACCTTC CAISESSGRGNYGYTF
- TRBJ1-2 TRBV19 - TGTGCCAGTAGTAATTCCGGGCGGAGTGGCTACACCTTC CASSNSGRSGYTF
TRBD2 TRBJ2-2 TRBV6-5 - TGTGCCAGCAGTCCCGGGGGAGGGGACGGGGAGCTGTTTTTT CASSPGGGDGELFF
- TRBJ2-3 TRBV24-1 - TGTGCCACCAGCGGCAGGGATTGGCCAGATACGCAGTATTTT CATSGRDWPDTQYF
- TRBJ1-1 TRBV12-3/TRBV12-4 - TGTGCCAGCAGAGGGATCGCGAACACTGAAGCTTTCTTT CASRGIANTEAFF
- TRBJ2-7 TRBV5-6 - TGTGCCAGCAGCCTACGGGTCTACGAGCAGTACTTC CASSLRVYEQYF
- TRBJ1-1 TRBV24-1 - TGTGCCACCAGTGACCCGCACACCTCGAACACTGAAGCTTTCTTT CATSDPHTSNTEAFF
- TRBJ1-1 TRBV24-1 - TGTGCCACCAGTGACCCATCAGGGTTGACTGAAGCTTTCTTT CATSDPSGLTEAFF
- TRBJ2-5 TRBV5-6 - TGTGCCAGCAGCTTTGGTGAGACCCAGTACTTC CASSFGETQYF
- TRBJ2-5 TRBV5-6 - TGTGCCAGCAGCTCAACCGGGGCCCTCCAAGAGACCCAGTACTTC CASSSTGALQETQYF
TRBD1 TRBJ2-5 TRBV11-3 - TGTGCCAGCAGCTCACAGGGGGCGGGGGAGACCCAGTACTTC CASSSQGAGETQYF
- TRBJ1-1 TRBV28 - TGTGCCAGCAAAATCCCATGGGAGGAAGCTTTCTTT CASKIPWEEAFF
TRBD1 TRBJ2-3 TRBV28 once TGTGCCAGCAGGGGGACAGCCCCTAGCACAGATACGCAGTATTTT CASRGTAPSTDTQYF
TRBD1 TRBJ1-1 TRBV10-3 - TGTGCCATCAGTGAAGGGGGCAGGGGCACTGAAGCTTTCTTT CAISEGGRGTEAFF
- TRBJ2-7 TRBV7-6 - TGTGCCAGCAGCTTACAGAGCTCCTACGAGCAGTACTTC CASSLQSSYEQYF
- TRBJ1-1 TRBV27 - TGTGCCAGCAGCCCCCGCCTCGGGACCAGGCCGAACACTGAAGCTTTCTTT CASSPRLGTRPNTEAFF
TRBD2 TRBJ2-7 TRBV25-1 once TGTGCCAGCAGGGGAGCGGGGTCCTACGAGCAGTACTTC CASRGAGSYEQYF
TRBD1 TRBJ1-1 TRBV28 - TGTGCCAGCAGTTCAGGACAGGGAGGCACTGAAGCTTTCTTT CASSSGQGGTEAFF
- TRBJ1-4 TRBV6-5 - TGTGCCAGCAGTTCCAATAAAGTGAGCGGTACCGAAAAACTGTTTTTT CASSSNKVSGTEKLFF
- TRBJ2-6 TRBV28 - TGTGCCAGCAGTTTTTGGGGCGCCGGGGCCAACGTCCTGACTTTC CASSFWGAGANVLTF
- TRBJ2-1 TRBV9 once TGTGCCAGCAGCGTACTGACAACTAATGAGCAGTTCTTC CASSVLTTNEQFF
TRBD2 TRBJ2-1 TRBV7-2 - TGTGCCAGCAGCTTAGGGGGACTAGCGACCAATGAGCAGTTCTTC CASSLGGLATNEQFF
- TRBJ1-5 TRBV14 few TGTGCCAGCAGCCAAAGTGGAGGTAGCAATCAGCCCCAGCATTTT CASSQSGGSNQPQHF
- TRBJ1-1 TRBV28 - TGTGCCAGCACGAACACAGGGATTACGACTGAAGCTTTCTTT CASTNTGITTEAFF
- TRBJ1-1 TRBV7-3 - TGTGCCAGCAGCTTATCGGGGAACACTGAAGCTTTCTTT CASSLSGNTEAFF
TRBD1 TRBJ2-3 TRBV5-4 - TGTGCCAGCAGCCGGACAGGGGGTGACTACACTACTAGCACAGATACGCAGTATTTT CASSRTGGDYTTSTDTQYF